These 13 T cell receptor beta chains were sequenced from one sample in a study of CD8 T cells in ankylosing spondylitis. TCRdb called the 5' RACE reads again in MiXCR, with one record for every CDR3 protein. The sample includes over 200,000 distinct CDR3 sequences, over 9.5% of them seen just once. Sequencing input: blood, either unsorted or a sorted T cell fraction (not recorded which). Source of these receptors: a male donor with ankylosing spondylitis or in good health (not recorded which).

Points on this clonotype: With a much larger clone just one base away, this may be a read error. The CDR3 carries no conserved terminal phenylalanine or tryptophan, so it likely arises from a read error. The chain has TRBV6-1 and TRBJ2-1; D possibly corresponds to TRBD2 (5 bases). V dropped 7 bases and J dropped 0 bases, with 13 bases sitting between them. The CDR3 runs to 15 residues. CDR1 and CDR2 (germline): MNHNS, SASEGT. The CDR3 reads CASIGDASSYNEQFI. CDR3 DNA sequence: TGTGCCAGCATCGGGGATGCGAGCTCCTACAATGAGCAGTTCATC.

This clonotype has at least ten counts. V and J are TRBV29-1 and TRBJ2-5, with D hard to call. V lost 6 bases and J 4 bases, leaving 18 bases between the germline ends. The CDR3 totals 14 residues. Germline V gene data show CDR1 as SQVTM and CDR2 as ANQGSEA. Here the CDR3 DNA reads TGCAGCGTAATTGTCACGACCCTGGGAGAGACCCAGTACTTC. Amino acids: CSVIVTTLGETQYF.

There are many counts of this clonotype. This chain links TRBV5-1 with TRBJ2-3, with TRBD1 identical over 7 bases. J lost 0 bases, V lost 4 bases, and 11 bases had no gene match. The CDR3 contains 17 residues. CDR1 and CDR2 from the germline V gene are SGHRS and YFSETQ. CDR3 DNA: TGCGCCAGCAGCCCAGACAGGGCGTTATCTAGCACAGATACGCAGTATTTT. Protein sequence: CASSPDRALSSTDTQYF.

This clonotype was counted at least ten times. The V and J genes are TRBV20-1 and TRBJ1-2; TRBD1 might be the D (6 bases). CDR3 length: 12 residues. Germline assignment: CDR1 DFQATT and CDR2 SNEGSKA (reference sequence). The V end was cut by 1 base, the J end by 8 bases, with 11 bases between. The CDR3, as DNA: TGCAGTGCTAGAGTCTCCGGGACAGGCTACACCTTC. Protein sequence: CSARVSGTGYTF.

This clonotype occurred many times. This rearrangement joins TRBV20-1 to TRBJ2-7; D is possibly TRBD2 (5 bases). V was pared by 5 bases and J by 5 bases, with 16 bases between. Germline CDR1 is DFQATT and CDR2 is SNEGSKA (reference sequence). This CDR3 has 13 residues. DNA for the CDR3: TGCAGTGCTCCCAGCGGACCCCTGAACGAGCAGTACTTC. Translation gives CSAPSGPLNEQYF.

Many counts were recorded for this clonotype. The rearrangement uses TRBV5-1 and TRBJ1-5, with 9 bases lining up with TRBD1. Germline assignment: CDR1 SGHRS and CDR2 YFSETQ. Germline trimming cut 0 bases from V and 7 bases from J; bases unmatched to any gene: 5. This CDR3 comprises 15 residues. This CDR3 is CASSLEGTGNQPQHF. CDR3 in DNA: TGCGCCAGCAGCTTGGAGGGGACAGGGAACCAGCCCCAGCATTTT.

This clonotype was seen many times. The chain couples TRBV21-1 to TRBJ2-2; the table's D call TRBD1 went unverified against the DNA. TRBV21-1 is tagged as a pseudogene. The CDR3 runs to 16 residues. The CDR3 spells CASSRREGQGARELFF. In DNA, the CDR3 is TGTGCCAGCAGCAGGCGAGAGGGACAGGGGGCGCGGGAGCTGTTTTTT.

This clonotype was seen many times. The J gene is TRBJ1-5, the V gene TRBV20-1; the D gene is possibly TRBD1 (6 bases). The V and J ends lost 6 bases and 2 bases respectively, with 11 bases between them. CDR3 length equals 13 residues. Germline loops: CDR1 DFQATT, CDR2 SNEGSKA (reference sequence). In DNA, the CDR3 is TGCAGTGCGGGGGAGGGGGGCAATCAGCCCCAGCATTTT. Its translation: CSAGEGGNQPQHF.

This clonotype was seen more than once but under ten times. V gene TRBV6-5 combines with J gene TRBJ2-5; D unclear. The CDR3 runs to 14 residues. The V gene's germline CDR1 is MNHEY and CDR2 SVGAGI. Trimming took off 4 bases at V and 5 bases at J, with 14 bases between the two ends. The CDR3 nucleotides read TGTGCCAGCAGTTTGTCGGGCCAGTGGGAGACCCAGTACTTC. Translation: CASSLSGQWETQYF.

This clonotype was seen at least ten times. The chain employs TRBV7-9 and TRBJ1-1, with 8 positions matching TRBD1. There are 15 residues in the CDR3. Per germline, CDR1 SEHNR and CDR2 FQNEAQ (reference sequence). V dropped 4 bases and J dropped 3; count of bases not matched to a gene: 7. CDR3 loop: CASSSNRGSDTEAFF. CDR3 DNA sequence: TGTGCCAGCAGCTCCAACAGGGGGTCGGACACTGAAGCTTTCTTT.

This clonotype was observed at least ten times. The junction departs from germline at one end; a sequencing error may be responsible. The chain combines TRBV7-7 with TRBJ2-3, with D unresolved. CDR1 and CDR2 (germline): SSHAT, FNYEAQ (reference sequence). The CDR3 runs 14 residues. Here the CDR3 DNA reads TGTGCTAGCAGCTTAGGTGCCTTCACAGATACGCAGTATTTT. It is translated as CASSLGAFTDTQYF.

This clonotype was recorded many times. V and J are TRBV10-3 and TRBJ2-1; D unresolved. The V end was cut by 5 bases, the J end by 5 bases, with 7 bases between. Germline CDR1 reads ENHRY; CDR2 reads SYGVKD. The CDR3 has 12 residues. In DNA, the CDR3 is TGTGCCATCAGTCCGTTAGACAATGAGCAGTTCTTC. Protein product: CAISPLDNEQFF.

The chain recombines TRBV11-3 with TRBJ2-3; no reliable D call. In germline, CDR1 is SGHNT, CDR2 YENEEA. The V end lost 2 bases, the J end lost 2 bases, and 8 bases lay between the germline ends. The CDR3 is made up of 14 amino acids. The CDR3 sequence: CASSLTSSTDTQYF. The CDR3 DNA reads TGTGCCAGCAGCTTAACCTCCTCCACAGATACGCAGTATTTT.